Listed here are 20 T cell receptor beta chains from one sample, sequenced in a study of T cells in Graves' hyperthyroidism and ophthalmopathy. Amplification of TCR beta CDR3 regions used RNA as the template. First-round RT-PCR targeting the TCR CDR3 was performed with the HTBI primer set. TCRdb re-called the multiplex PCR reads with MiXCR, one entry per CDR3 protein. This sample has some 360,000 distinct CDR3 sequences; approximately 13% occur once, and the top ten carry approximately 10%. The sample taken for sequencing was blood. These receptors originate from a woman aged 60-75 years with Graves' hyperthyroidism.

Remarks on this clonotype: A single base separates this from a much larger clone, so it may be a read error. This chain joins TRBV27 and TRBJ2-5, with D possibly TRBD1 on 5 matching bases. There are 13 residues in the CDR3. Looked up from germline, CDR1 is MNHEY and CDR2 is SMNVEV (reference sequence). V lost 4 bases and J 4 bases, leaving 10 bases between the germline ends. CDR3 nucleotide sequence: TGTGCCAGCAGTTCATCAGGGATAGAGACCCAGTACTTC. It codes for CASSSSGIETQYF.

This clonotype was observed many times. The chain links TRBV7-9 to TRBJ1-6; TRBD1 is a possible D gene (5 bases). CDR1 and CDR2 (germline): SEHNR, FQNEAQ (reference sequence). V was shortened by 1 base and J by 8 bases, with 9 bases between the two germline ends. This CDR3 is built from 14 residues. CDR3 sequence (DNA): TGTGCCAGCAGCTTAGTTCCAGGGCATTCACCCCTCCACTTT. Translating it yields CASSLVPGHSPLHF.

This clonotype was found once. Being one base from a much bigger clone, this may be a read error. The rearrangement links TRBV12-3 or TRBV12-4 to TRBJ2-2; no firm D call. The CDR3 is 12 amino acids. The ends were cut back, 4 bases at V and 7 bases at J, with 7 bases in the middle. The CDR3 DNA is TGTGCCAGCAGTTATATGGACGGGGAGCTGTTTTTT. It yields the protein CASSYMDGELFF.

This clonotype was observed a few times. CDR3: CAIGSGGRTEAFF. The DNA of the CDR3 is TGTGCCATCGGCTCAGGGGGCCGCACTGAAGCTTTCTTT. The chain has TRBV10-3 and TRBJ1-1; 8 bases match TRBD1. The CDR3 extends over 13 amino acids. Germline loops: CDR1 ENHRY, CDR2 SYGVKD. The V gene end was trimmed by 8 bases and the J gene end by 4 bases; junction bases not matched to a gene: 6.

The chain uses TRBV20-1 and TRBJ2-7, with 12 bases lining up with TRBD2. CDR3 length equals 15 residues. The V gene end was trimmed by 1 base and the J gene end by 6 bases; junction bases not matched to a gene: 7. The germline CDR1 and CDR2 sequences are DFQATT and SNEGSKA (reference sequence). The chain's CDR3 is CSARVPTSGRGEQYF. The CDR3 coding sequence is TGCAGTGCTAGAGTCCCGACTAGCGGGAGAGGCGAGCAGTACTTC.

There are a few counts of this clonotype. The rearrangement uses TRBV20-1 and TRBJ1-1; 8 bases are a match to TRBD1. Germline V lookup: CDR1 DFQATT, CDR2 SNEGSKA (reference sequence). The V gene end was trimmed by 3 bases and the J gene end by 11 bases; junction bases not matched to a gene: 8. The CDR3 consists of 12 residues. The CDR3 DNA sequence: TGCAGTGCTAGTCTCCACAGGGGGGCTGCTTTCTTT. Translation: CSASLHRGAAFF.

This clonotype was observed a single time. V usage is TRBV20-1 and J usage is TRBJ2-1; the match to TRBD2 covers 9 bases. The CDR3 consists of 12 residues. From germline, CDR1 is DFQATT and CDR2 SNEGSKA (reference sequence). The V segment lost 3 bases and the J segment 8 bases; nucleotides outside the gene matches: 2. The CDR3 loop is CSASLAGDEQFF. In nucleotides, the CDR3 is TGCAGTGCTAGTTTAGCGGGAGATGAGCAGTTCTTC.

This clonotype appeared many times. J is TRBJ2-7 and V is TRBV29-1; the match to TRBD2 covers 10 bases. The length of the CDR3 is 15 residues. Germline assignment: CDR1 SQVTM and CDR2 ANQGSEA. V was pared by 0 bases and J by 3 bases, with 5 bases of the junction left unmatched. This CDR3 is CSVEDGRTSGYEQYF. The CDR3 bases are TGCAGCGTTGAAGATGGCCGGACTAGCGGCTACGAGCAGTACTTC.

This clonotype was detected ten times or more. This rearrangement joins TRBV6-1 to TRBJ2-7, with TRBD2 identical over 10 bases. The CDR3 spans 18 residues. Germline CDR1 is MNHNS and CDR2 is SASEGT. V lost 7 bases, J lost 6 bases, and 21 bases stayed unmatched. CDR3 bases: TGTGCCAGCACCCAAGGCCGGGTACCTAGCGGGAGTATGGGCGAGCAGTACTTC. Its translation: CASTQGRVPSGSMGEQYF.

This clonotype has only a few counts. The chain recombines TRBV5-5 with TRBJ1-1, with D possibly being TRBD1 (5 bases). Germline V gene sequence: CDR1 SGHKS, CDR2 YYEKEE (reference sequence). The V end lost 3 bases, the J end lost 4 bases, and 22 bases lay between the germline ends. The CDR3 has 17 amino acids. The CDR3 region has the DNA TGTGCCAGCAGCTCTCGGCGGGGGGTGATGCGAGGCACTGAAGCTTTCTTT. Encoded protein: CASSSRRGVMRGTEAFF.

This clonotype has ten or more counts. The chain combines TRBV7-9 with TRBJ2-7, with 8 nucleotides matching TRBD2. This CDR3 region has 13 residues. Germline assignment: CDR1 SEHNR and CDR2 FQNEAQ (reference sequence). V dropped 5 bases and J dropped 5; count of bases not matched to a gene: 5. The CDR3 protein is CASSLRGGNEQYF. The CDR3 DNA reads TGTGCCAGCAGCCTCCGGGGGGGTAACGAGCAGTACTTC.

In its sample, this clonotype was seen many times. This chain's CDR3 is CASSPTTGGDTEAFF. In DNA form, the CDR3 reads TGTGCCAGCTCACCGACGACAGGGGGGGATACTGAAGCTTTCTTT. The chain recombines TRBV18 with TRBJ1-1, with TRBD1 matching over 9 bases. V dropped 3 bases and J dropped 5; count of bases not matched to a gene: 7. CDR1 is KGHSH, CDR2 LQKENI, per germline. This CDR3 is 15 amino acids long.

This clonotype was counted at least ten times. The chain combines TRBV12-3 or TRBV12-4 with TRBJ2-1; D ambiguous. V shed 5 bases and J shed 3 bases, with 8 bases lying between them. The CDR3 covers 13 residues. CDR3 sequence: CASSPRFYNEQFF. The CDR3 DNA follows: TGTGCCAGCAGTCCGAGGTTCTACAATGAGCAGTTCTTC.

This clonotype was detected many times. The chain has TRBV3-1 and TRBJ1-1; D unclear. V was trimmed by 0 bases and J by 10 bases, leaving 18 bases between them. This CDR3 spans 15 amino acids. Germline lookup yields CDR1 LGHDT and CDR2 YNNKEL (reference sequence). The CDR3 DNA follows: TGTGCCAGCAGCCAAGAAATCAAGACCCGGCCGCGAGCTTTCTTT. This translates into CASSQEIKTRPRAFF.

This clonotype has a handful of counts. The rearrangement links TRBV2 to TRBJ1-2; D is unclear. Trimming pared 4 bases from V and 0 bases from J, leaving 9 bases between. CDR1 and CDR2 from the germline V gene are SNHLY and FYNNEI. The length of the CDR3 is 14 residues. CDR3 sequence: CASSAGRANYGYTF. DNA of the CDR3: TGTGCCAGCAGTGCGGGGAGGGCTAACTATGGCTACACCTTC.

V usage is TRBV19 and J usage is TRBJ2-1; TRBD2 matches 9 bases. Unmatched junction bases numbered 11, after V lost 5 bases and J lost 9 bases. Germline V CDR1 and CDR2: LNHDA, SQIVND (reference sequence). CDR3 length: 15 amino acids. The CDR3 loop is CASSLPGLAVGEQFF. DNA for the CDR3: TGTGCCAGTAGTCTGCCGGGACTAGCAGTCGGTGAGCAGTTCTTC.

This clonotype was recorded a few times. This could be a read error, since a much larger clone is one nucleotide away. The gene calls are TRBV7-9 and TRBJ2-1; D perhaps matches TRBD2 (7 bases). The CDR3 is 12 residues long. Germline V gives CDR1 SEHNR, CDR2 FQNEAQ (reference sequence). V lost 4 bases and J 12 bases, leaving 13 bases between the germline ends. The CDR3, as DNA: TGTGCCAGCAGCTCAGAGGGGGGGAGGCAGTTCTTC. Its protein is CASSSEGGRQFF.

V usage is TRBV20-1 and J usage is TRBJ1-5; 7 positions match TRBD1. The ends lost 5 bases at V and 1 base at J; junction bases unmatched: 5. The germline V gene encodes CDR1 DFQATT and CDR2 SNEGSKA (reference sequence). The CDR3 is 14 residues long. In DNA, the CDR3 is TGCAGTGCTCCCCAGGGGGGGAGCAATCAGCCCCAGCATTTT. Translated, it gives CSAPQGGSNQPQHF.

Points on this clonotype: This may be a read error, as it is one base from a much larger clone. The rearrangement links TRBV14 to TRBJ2-7, with a weak D call TRBD2 (6 bases). V gave up 3 bases and J gave up 6 bases, with 12 bases separating them. There are 13 residues in the CDR3. In germline, CDR1 is SGHDN, CDR2 FVKESK. The CDR3 region has the DNA TGTGCCAGCAGCCAGGGGGGACTTAGCGAGCAGTACTTC. Translated: CASSQGGLSEQYF.

This clonotype was counted at least ten times. V is TRBV7-9 and J is TRBJ1-4; TRBD1 agrees at 9 bases. CDR1 is SEHNR, CDR2 FQNEAQ, per germline (reference sequence). V lost 5 bases to trimming and J lost 6 bases; unmatched junction nucleotides: 7. The CDR3 length is 15 residues. CDR3 residues: CASSPRQGVDEKLFF. The CDR3 coding sequence is TGTGCCAGCAGCCCGCGACAGGGGGTCGATGAAAAACTGTTTTTT.